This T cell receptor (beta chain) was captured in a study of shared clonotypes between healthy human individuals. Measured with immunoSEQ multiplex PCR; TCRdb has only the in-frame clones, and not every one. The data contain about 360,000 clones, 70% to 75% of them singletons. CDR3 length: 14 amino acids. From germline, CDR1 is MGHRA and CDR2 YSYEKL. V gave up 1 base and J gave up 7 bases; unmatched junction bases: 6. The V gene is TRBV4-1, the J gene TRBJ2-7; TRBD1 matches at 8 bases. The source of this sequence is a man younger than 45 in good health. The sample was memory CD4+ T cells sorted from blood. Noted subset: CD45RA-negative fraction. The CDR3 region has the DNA TGCGCCAGCAGCCAAGGGGACAGGACGCGGGAGCAGTACTTC. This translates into CASSQGDRTREQYF.